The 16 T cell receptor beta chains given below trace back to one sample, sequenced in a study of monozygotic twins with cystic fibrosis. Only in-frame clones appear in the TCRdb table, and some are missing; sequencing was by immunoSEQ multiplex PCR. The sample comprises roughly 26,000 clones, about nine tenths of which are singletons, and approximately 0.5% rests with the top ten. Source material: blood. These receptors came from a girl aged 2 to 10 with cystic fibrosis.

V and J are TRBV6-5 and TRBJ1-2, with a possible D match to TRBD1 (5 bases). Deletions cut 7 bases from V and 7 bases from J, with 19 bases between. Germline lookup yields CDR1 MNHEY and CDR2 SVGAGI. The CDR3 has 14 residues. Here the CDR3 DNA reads TGTGCCAGCACCTTACCTCAGGGTAGGACTGGCTACACCTTC. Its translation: CASTLPQGRTGYTF.

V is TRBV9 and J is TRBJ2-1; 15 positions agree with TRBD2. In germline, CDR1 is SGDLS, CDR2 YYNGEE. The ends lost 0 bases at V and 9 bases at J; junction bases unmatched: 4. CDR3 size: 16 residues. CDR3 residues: CASSVEGTSGRSEQFF. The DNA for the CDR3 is TGTGCCAGCAGCGTAGAAGGGACTAGCGGGAGGAGTGAGCAGTTCTTC.

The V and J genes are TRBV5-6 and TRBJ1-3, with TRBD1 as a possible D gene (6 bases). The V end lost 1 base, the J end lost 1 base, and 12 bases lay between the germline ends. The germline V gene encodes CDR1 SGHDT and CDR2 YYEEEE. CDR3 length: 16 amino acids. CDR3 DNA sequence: TGTGCCAGCAGCTTGAGGGGGGCTCCTTCTGGAAACACCATATATTTT. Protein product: CASSLRGAPSGNTIYF.

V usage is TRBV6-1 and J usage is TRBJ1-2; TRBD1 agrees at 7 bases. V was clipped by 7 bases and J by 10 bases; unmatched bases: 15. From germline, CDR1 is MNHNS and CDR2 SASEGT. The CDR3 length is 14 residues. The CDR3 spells CASTLGQPVFDYTF. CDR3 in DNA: TGTGCCAGCACCCTGGGACAGCCCGTGTTTGACTACACCTTC.

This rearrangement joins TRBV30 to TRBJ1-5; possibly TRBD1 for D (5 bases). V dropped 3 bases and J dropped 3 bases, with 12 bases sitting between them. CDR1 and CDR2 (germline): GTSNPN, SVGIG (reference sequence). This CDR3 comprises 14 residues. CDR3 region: CAWSSSGYNQPQHF. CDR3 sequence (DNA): TGTGCCTGGAGCTCGTCAGGGTACAATCAGCCCCAGCATTTT.

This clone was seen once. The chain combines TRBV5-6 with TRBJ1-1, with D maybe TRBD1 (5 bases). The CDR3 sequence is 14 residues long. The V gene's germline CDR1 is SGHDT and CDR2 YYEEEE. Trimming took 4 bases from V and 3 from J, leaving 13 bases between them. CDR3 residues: CASSPPDIYTEAFF. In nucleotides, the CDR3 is TGTGCCAGCAGCCCTCCGGACATTTACACTGAAGCTTTCTTT. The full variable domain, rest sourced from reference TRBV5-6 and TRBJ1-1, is DAGVTQSPTHLIKTRGQQVTLRCSPKSGHDTVSWYQQALGQGPQFIFQYYEEEERQRGNFPDRFSGHQFPNYSSELNVNALLLGDSALYLCASSPPDIYTEAFFGQGTRLTVV.

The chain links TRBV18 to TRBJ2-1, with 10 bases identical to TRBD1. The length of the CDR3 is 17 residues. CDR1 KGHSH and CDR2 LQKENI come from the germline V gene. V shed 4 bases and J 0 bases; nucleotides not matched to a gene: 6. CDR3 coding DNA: TGTGCCAGCTCACTCGACAGGGGGCTACCCTCCTACAATGAGCAGTTCTTC. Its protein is CASSLDRGLPSYNEQFF.

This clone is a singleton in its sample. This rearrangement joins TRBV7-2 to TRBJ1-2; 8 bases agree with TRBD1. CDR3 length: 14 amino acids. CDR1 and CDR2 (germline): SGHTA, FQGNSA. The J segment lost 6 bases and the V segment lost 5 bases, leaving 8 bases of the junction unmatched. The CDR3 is CASSTGQGTDGYTF. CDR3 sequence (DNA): TGTGCCAGCAGCACCGGACAGGGCACTGATGGCTACACCTTC. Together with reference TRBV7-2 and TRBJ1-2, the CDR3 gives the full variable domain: GAGVSQSPSNKVTEKGKDVELRCDPISGHTALYWYRQSLGQGLEFLIYFQGNSAPDKSGLPSDRFSAERTGGSVSTLTIQRTQQEDSAVYLCASSTGQGTDGYTFGSGTRLTVV.

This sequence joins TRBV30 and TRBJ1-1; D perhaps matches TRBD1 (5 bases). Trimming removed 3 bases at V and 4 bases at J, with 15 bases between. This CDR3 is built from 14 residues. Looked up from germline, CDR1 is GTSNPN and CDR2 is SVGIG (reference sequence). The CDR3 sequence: CAWSWPWGTTEAFF. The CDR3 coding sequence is TGTGCCTGGAGCTGGCCCTGGGGGACCACTGAAGCTTTCTTT.

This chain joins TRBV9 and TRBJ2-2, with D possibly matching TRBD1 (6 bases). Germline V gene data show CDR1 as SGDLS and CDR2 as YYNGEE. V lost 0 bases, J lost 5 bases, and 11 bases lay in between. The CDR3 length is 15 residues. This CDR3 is CASSVGNRDTGELFF. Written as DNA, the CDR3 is TGTGCCAGCAGCGTAGGAAACAGGGATACCGGGGAGCTGTTTTTT.

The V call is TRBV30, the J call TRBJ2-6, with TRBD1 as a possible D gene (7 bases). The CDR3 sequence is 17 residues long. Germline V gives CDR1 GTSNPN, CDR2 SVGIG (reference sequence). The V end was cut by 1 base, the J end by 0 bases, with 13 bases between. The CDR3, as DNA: TGTGCCTGGAGTGGGCAGGGGGGAAGCTCTGGGGCCAACGTCCTGACTTTC. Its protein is CAWSGQGGSSGANVLTF.

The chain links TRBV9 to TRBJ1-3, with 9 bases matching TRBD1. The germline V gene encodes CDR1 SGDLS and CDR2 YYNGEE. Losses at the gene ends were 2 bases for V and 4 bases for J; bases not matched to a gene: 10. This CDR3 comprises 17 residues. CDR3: CASSVETGTGWGNTIYF. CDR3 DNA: TGTGCCAGCAGCGTGGAGACCGGGACAGGGTGGGGAAACACCATATATTTT.

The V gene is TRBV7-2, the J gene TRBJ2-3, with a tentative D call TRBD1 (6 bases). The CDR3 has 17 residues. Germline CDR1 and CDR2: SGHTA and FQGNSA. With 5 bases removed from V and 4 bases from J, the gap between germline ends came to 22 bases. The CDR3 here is CASSRAGYRAGPDTQYF. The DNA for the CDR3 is TGTGCCAGCAGCCGAGCTGGCTACAGGGCAGGCCCAGATACGCAGTATTTT.

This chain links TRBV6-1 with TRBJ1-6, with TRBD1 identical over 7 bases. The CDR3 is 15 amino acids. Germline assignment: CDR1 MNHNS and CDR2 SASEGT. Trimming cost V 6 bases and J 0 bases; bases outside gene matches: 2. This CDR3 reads CASRGQSSYNSPLHF. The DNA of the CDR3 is TGTGCCAGCAGGGGACAGAGCTCCTATAATTCACCCCTCCACTTT.

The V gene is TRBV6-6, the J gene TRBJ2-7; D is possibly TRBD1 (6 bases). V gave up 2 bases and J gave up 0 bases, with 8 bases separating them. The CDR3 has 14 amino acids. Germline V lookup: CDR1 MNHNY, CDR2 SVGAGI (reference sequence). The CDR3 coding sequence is TGTGCCAGCAGTTACAAGGACAGCTCCTACGAGCAGTACTTC. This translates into CASSYKDSSYEQYF.

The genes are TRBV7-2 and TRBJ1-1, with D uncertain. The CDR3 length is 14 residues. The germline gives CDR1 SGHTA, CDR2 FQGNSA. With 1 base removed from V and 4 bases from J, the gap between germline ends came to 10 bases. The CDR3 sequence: CASSLEGLSTEAFF. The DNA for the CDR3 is TGTGCCAGCAGCTTAGAAGGGTTATCCACTGAAGCTTTCTTT.